Below are 13 T cell receptor beta chains sequenced from a single sample in a study of blood T cell repertoires in COVID-19. The table came from immunoSEQ multiplex PCR; TCRdb's copy has only in-frame clones and leaves some out. The data show under 400,000 clones, about 87% seen once. The sample taken for sequencing was peripheral blood. Every receptor here comes from a woman aged 25 to 45 with COVID-19, enrolled during active disease.

Comment on this clone: The same CDR3 arises from other DNA sequences in this sample as well. The V and J genes are TRBV19 and TRBJ1-1; D unresolved. The CDR3 loop spans 13 amino acids. Germline CDR1 reads LNHDA; CDR2 reads SQIVND (reference sequence). Trimming removed 1 base from V and 4 bases from J, with 7 bases in between. This CDR3 reads CASSIGSGTEAFF. The DNA of the CDR3 is TGTGCCAGTAGTATAGGGTCGGGCACTGAAGCTTTCTTT.

The V and J genes are TRBV5-1 and TRBJ1-5, with D maybe TRBD1 (5 bases). Trimming took off 4 bases at V and 4 bases at J, with 9 bases between the two ends. CDR1 and CDR2 from the germline V gene are SGHRS and YFSETQ. This CDR3 has 13 residues. This chain's CDR3 is CASSVQVNQPQHF. The CDR3 DNA reads TGCGCCAGCAGCGTACAGGTTAATCAGCCCCAGCATTTT.

The chain recombines TRBV10-3 with TRBJ1-5; maybe TRBD1 (5 bases). Germline loops: CDR1 ENHRY, CDR2 SYGVKD. Trimming removed 4 bases from V and 0 bases from J, with 7 bases in between. The CDR3 is 14 residues long. CDR3 in amino acids: CAISGQYSNQPQHF. The CDR3 DNA sequence: TGTGCCATCAGTGGACAGTATAGCAATCAGCCCCAGCATTTT.

The chain combines TRBV23-1 with TRBJ1-5; unclear D gene. TRBV23-1 is reported as an ORF; its role is uncertain. This CDR3 is built from 14 residues. Trimming removed 5 bases at V and 5 bases at J, with 13 bases between. The CDR3, as DNA: TGCGCCAGCAGTGAACCGAGGGTTGATCAGCCCCAGCATTTT. Its translation is CASSEPRVDQPQHF.

This clone is a singleton in its sample. This chain connects TRBV5-4 to TRBJ1-1, with 10 bases that match TRBD1. The CDR3 is made up of 15 amino acids. Germline CDR1 SGHNT, CDR2 YYREEE (reference sequence). With V trimmed by 4 bases and J by 3 bases, 6 bases remained unmatched. The CDR3 region has the DNA TGTGCCAGCAGCCCACCGGGACAGGGGCACACTGAAGCTTTCTTT. This sequence encodes CASSPPGQGHTEAFF. Complete variable domain (other parts from reference TRBV5-4 and TRBJ1-1): ETGVTQSPTHLIKTRGQQVTLRCSSQSGHNTVSWYQQALGQGPQFIFQYYREEENGRGNFPPRFSGLQFPNYSSELNVNALELDDSALYLCASSPPGQGHTEAFFGQGTRLTVV.

The chain links TRBV18 to TRBJ1-2; D may be TRBD1 (5 bases). V was pared by 3 bases and J by 8 bases, with 16 bases between. Germline values: CDR1 KGHSH, CDR2 LQKENI. CDR3 size: 14 residues. CDR3 amino acids: CASSPTQRRQGYTF. CDR3 DNA sequence: TGTGCCAGCTCACCTACACAGAGGCGACAGGGCTACACCTTC.

The chain employs TRBV4-2 and TRBJ1-6; D gene ambiguous. The germline CDR1 and CDR2 sequences are LGHNA and YNFKEQ. The CDR3 consists of 15 residues. The V gene lost 0 bases and the J gene lost 6 bases, with 9 bases spanning the gap. The CDR3 bases are TGTGCCAGCAGCCAAGATCCCGGAGGTAATTCACCCCTCCACTTT. Amino acids: CASSQDPGGNSPLHF.

The chain has TRBV18 and TRBJ2-7, with 8 bases aligning to TRBD2. CDR1 and CDR2 (germline): KGHSH, LQKENI. Trimming at V came to 3 bases and at J to 6 bases, leaving 10 bases not matched to a gene. This CDR3 is built from 15 residues. CDR3 nucleotide sequence: TGTGCCAGCTCACCTACTCCGGGACTAGGTTCCGAGCAGTACTTC. Amino acid sequence: CASSPTPGLGSEQYF.

The chain carries TRBV5-6 and TRBJ1-1; the D is unclear. Trimming removed 2 bases at V and 9 bases at J, with 17 bases between. Germline V lookup: CDR1 SGHDT, CDR2 YYEEEE. The CDR3 runs to 14 residues. In nucleotides, the CDR3 is TGTGCCAGCAGCTTAGCTCTAGAAAACGGCAAAGCTTTCTTT. This sequence encodes CASSLALENGKAFF.

This sequence joins TRBV9 and TRBJ1-1, with D possibly being TRBD1 (5 bases). Germline values: CDR1 SGDLS, CDR2 YYNGEE. This CDR3 spans 15 amino acids. V lost 2 bases to trimming and J lost 1 base, with 12 bases between them. The CDR3 loop reads CASSVSWTSNTEAFF. Written as DNA, the CDR3 is TGTGCCAGCAGCGTCAGTTGGACATCGAACACTGAAGCTTTCTTT.

This chain joins TRBV4-2 and TRBJ2-5; perhaps TRBD2 as D (7 bases). Germline V gene data show CDR1 as LGHNA and CDR2 as YNFKEQ. The CDR3 runs 20 residues. V was cut by 0 bases and J by 4 bases, with 27 bases left in between. The CDR3 DNA sequence: TGTGCCAGCAGCCAAGAAGTATTAAGTGGGACACGCGGGGGCCCAGAGACCCAGTACTTC. This gives the protein CASSQEVLSGTRGGPETQYF.

The V and J genes are TRBV3-1 (or the pseudogene TRBV3-2) and TRBJ2-2, with TRBD1 matching 7 bases. After removal of 6 bases from V and 0 bases from J, the junction contained 4 bases not matched to a gene. This CDR3 spans 15 amino acids. Per germline, CDR1 LGHDT and CDR2 YNNKEL (reference sequence). For the CDR3, the DNA is TGTGCCAGCAGACCAGGGGGACCGAACACCGGGGAGCTGTTTTTT. It specifies CASRPGGPNTGELFF.

V gene TRBV4-2 combines with J gene TRBJ2-2; no definite D call. V was cut by 1 base and J by 3 bases, with 9 bases left in between. This CDR3 comprises 15 residues. CDR1 LGHNA and CDR2 YNFKEQ come from the germline V gene. CDR3 sequence (DNA): TGTGCCAGCAGCCAAGGGCTAGACCACACCGGGGAGCTGTTTTTT. This sequence encodes CASSQGLDHTGELFF.